A single sample is the source of the 24 T cell receptor beta chains below, sequenced in a study of T cells in localized non-small cell lung cancer. Clones were sequenced by immunoSEQ multiplex PCR, and TCRdb holds only the in-frame ones, with some missing. In the table there are 65,000 to 95,000 clones, less than 85% of which are singletons. Sequencing used PBMCs, obtained before any cancer treatment. The receptors were sampled from a man between 40 and 69 years old with stage II squamous cell lung carcinoma.

In this sample, this clone turned up a few times. The genes are TRBV7-8 and TRBJ1-6, with D unclear. The V end was cut by 5 bases, the J end by 0 bases, with 14 bases between. The germline CDR1 and CDR2 sequences are SGHVS and FQNEAQ. The CDR3 consists of 17 residues. CDR3 nucleotide sequence: TGTGCCAGCAGCCCGCGCGTGGGGAGCTCCTATAATTCACCCCTCCACTTT. As protein: CASSPRVGSSYNSPLHF.

This clone has a handful of counts. The chain combines TRBV19 with TRBJ2-1; 11 bases agree with TRBD2. Trimming removed 9 bases from V and 10 bases from J; junction bases left unmatched: 14. Germline CDR1 is LNHDA and CDR2 is SQIVND (reference sequence). The CDR3 has 15 residues. The DNA for the CDR3 is TGTGCCAGCGAAGGGGGGGCTAGCGGGAGGATCGAGCAGTTCTTC. This gives the protein CASEGGASGRIEQFF.

The chain employs TRBV2 and TRBJ1-1; no clear D gene. The V gene lost 7 bases and the J gene lost 8 bases, with 11 bases spanning the gap. CDR3 length: 11 residues. CDR1 and CDR2 from the germline V gene are SNHLY and FYNNEI. The CDR3 here is CASKMTGEAFF. DNA for the CDR3: TGTGCCAGCAAAATGACCGGAGAAGCTTTCTTT.

V and J are TRBV7-2 and TRBJ2-6, with 11 bases identical to TRBD1. CDR1 is SGHTA and CDR2 is FQGNSA in the germline V gene. J gave up 6 bases and V 4 bases, and 8 bases lay outside the gene matches. The CDR3 consists of 17 residues. The CDR3, as DNA: TGTGCCAGCAGCTCACTGGGACAGGGGGGGGTGGCCAACGTCCTGACTTTC. Its protein product is CASSSLGQGGVANVLTF. Together with reference TRBV7-2 and TRBJ2-6, the CDR3 gives the full variable domain: GAGVSQSPSNKVTEKGKDVELRCDPISGHTALYWYRQSLGQGLEFLIYFQGNSAPDKSGLPSDRFSAERTGGSVSTLTIQRTQQEDSAVYLCASSSLGQGGVANVLTFGAGSRLTVL.

The CDR3 region is CASSSDRVHSYEQYF. Written as DNA, the CDR3 is TGTGCCAGCAGTTCGGACAGAGTGCACTCCTACGAGCAGTACTTC. J is TRBJ2-7 and V is TRBV28; the D gene is possibly TRBD1 (6 bases). Trimming cost V 4 bases and J 0 bases, with 13 bases left between them. Germline V lookup: CDR1 MDHEN, CDR2 SYDVKM. The CDR3 loop spans 15 amino acids.

The V and J genes are TRBV28 and TRBJ2-5, with D possibly being TRBD1 (6 bases). Trimming left V 6 bases short and J 0 bases short, with 14 bases between. Germline V gene data show CDR1 as MDHEN and CDR2 as SYDVKM. CDR3 size: 15 residues. For the CDR3, the DNA is TGTGCCAGCAGCTCGGGACATAGGTACCAAGAGACCCAGTACTTC. The encoded protein is CASSSGHRYQETQYF.

As regards this clone: This same CDR3 is encoded by further DNA sequences in the sample. The CDR3 protein is CASSLVGGQETQYF. The CDR3 nucleotides read TGCGCCAGCAGCTTGGTGGGGGGGCAAGAGACCCAGTACTTC. The V gene is TRBV5-1, the J gene TRBJ2-5; the match to TRBD2 covers 7 bases. Germline V gene sequence: CDR1 SGHRS, CDR2 YFSETQ. V lost 0 bases, J lost 2 bases, and 1 base stayed unmatched. The CDR3 is 14 amino acids. Full variable domain (remainder filled in from reference TRBV5-1 and TRBJ2-5): KAGVTQTPRYLIKTRGQQVTLSCSPISGHRSVSWYQQTPGQGLQFLFEYFSETQRNKGNFPGRFSGRQFSNSRSEMNVSTLELGDSALYLCASSLVGGQETQYFGPGTRLLVL.

This clone appeared a few times. This chain connects TRBV6-1 to TRBJ2-4; the D gene is possibly TRBD2 (6 bases). V lost 3 bases to trimming and J lost 3 bases, with 9 bases between them. The CDR3 sequence is 14 residues long. From germline, CDR1 is MNHNS and CDR2 SASEGT. The CDR3 is CASSEGGGKNIQYF. The CDR3 bases are TGTGCCAGCAGTGAGGGGGGAGGCAAAAACATTCAGTACTTC.

The chain employs TRBV4-3 and TRBJ1-1; D remains ambiguous. This CDR3 comprises 14 residues. The germline V gene encodes CDR1 LGHNA and CDR2 YSLEER. V lost 4 bases, J lost 6 bases, and 15 bases lay in between. The CDR3: CASSLQNGEAEAFF. CDR3 DNA: TGCGCCAGCAGCCTGCAAAATGGGGAGGCTGAAGCTTTCTTT.

The chain uses TRBV27 and TRBJ1-1; D unclear. This CDR3 is 13 amino acids long. V gave up 5 bases and J gave up 2 bases, with 9 bases separating them. Germline V CDR1 and CDR2: MNHEY, SMNVEV (reference sequence). This chain's CDR3 is CASSLRTNTEAFF. The CDR3 DNA reads TGTGCCAGCAGTCTACGAACAAACACTGAAGCTTTCTTT.

This chain connects TRBV4-3 to TRBJ1-2; D is unclear. CDR3 length equals 14 residues. The germline V gene has CDR1 LGHNA and CDR2 YSLEER. V was clipped by 0 bases and J by 6 bases, with 11 bases between them. CDR3 DNA sequence: TGCGCCAGCAGCCAAGATTTCGGGTCGGATGGCTACACCTTC. It codes for CASSQDFGSDGYTF.

This chain's CDR3 is CASSNPQEIPYEQYF. The CDR3 coding sequence is TGTGCCAGCAGTAATCCACAGGAAATCCCCTACGAGCAGTACTTC. This chain links TRBV6-6 with TRBJ2-7; possibly TRBD1 for D (5 bases). V dropped 5 bases and J dropped 2 bases, with 16 bases sitting between them. The CDR3 sequence is 15 residues long. Germline V gives CDR1 MNHNY, CDR2 SVGAGI (reference sequence).

This chain uses TRBV4-2 with TRBJ1-1; 7 bases align to TRBD1. CDR1 and CDR2 (germline): LGHNA, YNFKEQ. J lost 2 bases, V lost 2 bases, and 5 bases had no gene match. The CDR3 extends over 15 amino acids. The CDR3 sequence: CASSQTDRSNTEAFF. The DNA of the CDR3 is TGTGCCAGCAGCCAAACGGACAGGTCAAACACTGAAGCTTTCTTT.

The chain recombines TRBV27 with TRBJ1-4; D possibly corresponds to TRBD1 (6 bases). CDR1 and CDR2 from the germline V gene are MNHEY and SMNVEV (reference sequence). Trimming took off 4 bases at V and 6 bases at J, with 18 bases between the two ends. The CDR3 sequence is 16 residues long. DNA for the CDR3: TGTGCCAGCAGTTCACAGGGAAGAGGGGTTTATGAAAAACTGTTTTTT. It encodes CASSSQGRGVYEKLFF.

This clone was seen more than once but under ten times. CDR3 nucleotides: TGTGCCAGCAGTCCCCCCCGGGACAGGGCAAATCAGCCCCAGCATTTT. Translation gives CASSPPRDRANQPQHF. The V and J genes are TRBV27 and TRBJ1-5, with 9 bases lining up with TRBD1. The CDR3 contains 16 residues. Trimming removed 5 bases from V and 4 bases from J; junction bases left unmatched: 9. The germline V gene has CDR1 MNHEY and CDR2 SMNVEV (reference sequence).

The chain recombines TRBV5-1 with TRBJ2-3; 11 bases fit TRBD1. Germline CDR1 SGHRS, CDR2 YFSETQ. The V segment lost 4 bases and the J segment 6 bases; nucleotides outside the gene matches: 4. CDR3 length: 14 amino acids. This chain's CDR3 is CASSRDRGLDTQYF. For the CDR3, the DNA is TGCGCCAGCAGCCGGGACAGGGGGTTGGATACGCAGTATTTT.

The chain carries TRBV19 and TRBJ1-4; TRBD1 matches 9 bases. Germline V lookup: CDR1 LNHDA, CDR2 SQIVND (reference sequence). Trimming took 3 bases from V and 7 from J; bases not matched to a gene: 6. CDR3 length equals 15 residues. The CDR3 DNA reads TGTGCCAGTAGTATGATCGGGACAGGGCTTGAAAAACTGTTTTTT. Translation gives CASSMIGTGLEKLFF.

This rearrangement joins TRBV19 to TRBJ2-2, with D maybe TRBD1 (6 bases). The CDR3 spans 12 residues. CDR1 is LNHDA and CDR2 is SQIVND in the germline V gene (reference sequence). V shed 8 bases and J shed 6 bases, with 10 bases lying between them. The CDR3 DNA sequence: TGTGCCAGTTCACAGGGTCCCGGGGAGCTGTTTTTT. The encoded protein is CASSQGPGELFF.

The chain combines TRBV9 with TRBJ2-5; 8 positions agree with TRBD2. V gave up 0 bases and J gave up 4 bases; unmatched junction bases: 8. From germline, CDR1 is SGDLS and CDR2 YYNGEE. The CDR3 covers 16 residues. CDR3 nucleotides: TGTGCCAGCAGCGTAGGAGAGTCGGCGGGAGGAGAGACCCAGTACTTC. Its translation is CASSVGESAGGETQYF.

The chain carries TRBV9 and TRBJ1-3; 9 nucleotides line up with TRBD1. With 3 bases clipped from V and 4 bases from J, the junction kept 5 bases outside the gene matches. The CDR3 runs to 15 residues. Germline assignment: CDR1 SGDLS and CDR2 YYNGEE. The CDR3 coding sequence is TGTGCCAGCAGCGGGGGACAGGGTTCAGGAAACACCATATATTTT. Protein: CASSGGQGSGNTIYF.

The J gene is TRBJ1-4, the V gene TRBV18; D call uncertain. The germline V and J ends were trimmed by 6 bases and 4 bases, with 9 bases remaining between them. This CDR3 is 13 amino acids long. Germline V gene lookup returns CDR1 KGHSH and CDR2 LQKENI. This CDR3 is CASSPRINEKLFF. The CDR3 DNA follows: TGTGCCAGCTCTCCCCGTATTAATGAAAAACTGTTTTTT.

CDR3 bases: TGTGCCAGCAGGTTTCAGGCAACTAATGAAAAACTGTTTTTT. Its protein product is CASRFQATNEKLFF. V usage is TRBV6-1 and J usage is TRBJ1-4, with D hard to call. Per the germline V gene, CDR1 is MNHNS and CDR2 is SASEGT. This CDR3 has 14 residues. Between the trimmed V and J ends, which lost 6 bases and 0 bases, there was a span of 8 bases.

This clone came up once. This chain connects TRBV7-2 to TRBJ2-7; no firm D call. Trimming cost V 5 bases and J 1 base, with 9 bases left between them. CDR3 length equals 13 residues. Germline assignment: CDR1 SGHTA and CDR2 FQGNSA. The CDR3 coding sequence is TGTGCCAGCAGCCCTCCCAGTTCCTACGAGCAGTACTTC. It encodes CASSPPSSYEQYF.

Details on this clone: One junction end does not reproduce the germline sequence, and a read error may be involved. CDR3 DNA sequence: TGTGCTAGCAGACTAGGACAGGGGAACACCGGGGAGCTGTTTTTT. Protein: CASRLGQGNTGELFF. This chain joins TRBV7-7 and TRBJ2-2, with 8 positions matching TRBD1. This CDR3 is built from 15 residues. CDR1 SSHAT and CDR2 FNYEAQ come from the germline V gene (reference sequence).